This T cell receptor beta chain is drawn from a study of cytomegalovirus exposure and HLA in healthy donors (dated by TCRdb to the late 2010s). The study in broad terms: An earlier analysis of about 530 of the donors reported 276 Gb of sequence data and 117 million unique TCR beta sequences obtained from 180 million or so T cells. Approximately 300 gigabases of sequencing data and tens of millions of unique TCR sequences were included in an early release covering 550 to 650 HLA-typed donors. The genetic ancestry cluster associated with self-reported Caucasian donors included 81% of the approximately 400 genotyped donors. The study aimed to test whether cataloging public T cell receptors could reveal signatures of past pathogen exposure. The study used immunosequencing to profile the T cell repertoires of several hundred subjects and linked those repertoires to cytomegalovirus serostatus. In addition to the first cohort of 650 to 750 subjects, a separate validation cohort of approximately 130 different subjects was used. High-throughput TCR immunosequencing, statistical association of individual TCRs with disease status, and machine learning were combined to predict cytomegalovirus infection status. A later analysis re-analyzed previously published TCR beta repertoires from 550 to 700 donors and added high-resolution HLA genotyping to study TCR occurrence patterns. Rather than drawing on any new phenotypic data, the later analysis identified candidate immune exposures from TCR beta sequences and the way those sequences occurred across donors. An earlier analysis of 587 of the donors used high-throughput TCR beta sequencing to judge whether each TCR beta V gene segment behaved as functional or pseudogenic. Donor age, sex, ethnicity and CMV serostatus were collected together with the repertoire data. A later genetic analysis took genome-wide SNP genotypes for about 55% of the 666 donors and used that subset as a discovery cohort. All discovery cohort repertoires had been generated using a single sequencing platform. HLA typing included class I and class II loci at four-digit resolution. The number of typed donors differed by locus: about 629-630 for A, B, C, DRB1 and DQB1; roughly 510 for DQA1; 606 for DPA1; and around 450 for DPB1. Roughly five DR-DQ haplotypes were handled as single units for association and clustering because linkage in the cohort was strong. Among some 410 genotyped donors of the cohort, an average of around 240,000 unique TCR beta nucleotide sequences were sequenced per donor, roughly a sixth of them non-productive. Study-level results and caveats: According to a later analysis, TCR association rates differed among HLA loci, with DRB1 alleles showing the most associated TCRs and HLA-C alleles showing the fewest. Cytomegalovirus status was reported to be diagnosed by the classifier with high specificity and sensitivity in both the original and validation cohorts. In a later analysis, HLA-associated TCR beta chains showed more clonal expansion and lower generation probabilities than non-associated chains that were equally common. Assigning TCR associations to individual alleles was difficult when HLA alleles, especially DR and DQ, strongly co-occurred. Linkage disequilibrium might explain the correlated functional status among segregating V segments, but an unknown experimental factor could not be ruled out. A cluster of highly shared sequence variants was judged likely to represent a technical artifact of the sequencing pipeline. Because counts were too low, about 18 rarely observed V segments, including chromosome 9 orphons, were excluded from the earlier analysis of fewer than 650 of the donors. A few of the identified cytomegalovirus-associated TCR beta chains were confirmed in vitro to be specific for cytomegalovirus antigens. Only TCR beta chains were sequenced in this cohort, and the absence of alpha or paired-chain data limited detectable features. A further reported finding was that TCR beta sequences accurately predicted the HLA-A and HLA-B alleles for most subjects in the first cohort. In a later analysis, most CMV-associated TCR beta chains were found to appear HLA-restricted, with HLA associations seemingly driven largely by CMV exposure. In an earlier analysis of 587 of the donors, most TCR beta V segments appeared in productive rearrangements about 87% or about 30% of the time, broadly matching IMGT annotations. In a later analysis, several top co-occurrence clusters were reported to appear linked to parvovirus B19, influenza, CMV and Epstein-Barr virus. According to the authors, the approach could potentially be generalized to other disease states and immunological phenotypes. HLA typing was unavailable for some donors at each locus, so association tests used only the typed subset. Because the 87-base-pair reads could not distinguish some IMGT-functional V segments, including TRBV6-2 and TRBV6-3, those segments were excluded. The study gave a list of over 150 TCR beta chains associated with cytomegalovirus. At a false discovery rate of 0.05, a later analysis linked 15,000 to 20,000 TCR beta sequences to specific HLA alleles. A later genetic analysis reported fewer N-insertions in productive TCRs among donors in an Asian-associated ancestry cluster than the roughly 700-donor mean. V-gene and J-gene trimming of TCR beta chains was associated with a missense DCLRE1C variant in a later genetic analysis, and the association was replicated in an independent cohort. The only immune exposure information available for the cohort was CMV serostatus. Across donors, most TCR sequences were observed very rarely, whereas some public TCRs were present in many individuals. Presence/absence analyses assumed roughly uniform sequencing depth across donors, an assumption that may not hold.

The cohort comprised some 680 healthy bone marrow donors. All cohort members were sampled while nominally healthy, although unrecorded immune exposures were likely present. The donor tested CMV seropositive and was one of the 289 seropositive cohort members. Every donor gave a peripheral blood sample, and the peripheral blood mononuclear cells from that sample were used for TCR beta sequencing. Genomic DNA extraction from the blood cell samples was performed with the Qiagen DNeasy Blood Extraction Kit. As for this clone: The clone's antigen remains unknown. No qualities accompany the bases; no much larger clone lies one base away.

Taken from cysteine to phenylalanine, the CDR3 has 18 residues. Just the 54-base CDR3 DNA is kept, in frame starting at base 1. Relative to germline, V is missing 7 bases and J is missing 5 bases, with 14 bases of the junction outside any gene match. From the germline V gene, CDR1 is SNHLY and CDR2 is FYNNEI. The library was prepared using the immunoSEQ multiplex PCR assay. The multiplex PCR relied on a mix of 60 forward primers for TCR Vbeta segments and 13 reverse primers for TCR Jbeta segments. The CDR3 region of rearranged TCR beta genes was amplified from genomic DNA by a multiplex PCR assay. Amplified TCR beta libraries were sequenced as 87-base-pair reads on the Illumina HiSeq System. The study's own analysis went as follows. A later analysis counted some 74 million unique TCR beta chains across the 550 to 800 repertoires, and roughly 11 million of these chains were shared by at least two donors. To remove PCR and sequencing errors, raw reads were error-corrected and collapsed into unique sequences using a nearest-neighbor algorithm that merged closely related sequences. Alignment of CDR3 sequences to IMGT reference sequences was used to assign V, D and J gene segments. For a sequence to be retained, a match of at least six nucleotides was required to both a V gene segment and a J gene segment. Rearrangements were classified as productive when the CDR3 lacked stop codons and remained in frame with V and J, and all other rearrangements were classified as non-productive. Following IMGT convention, CDR3 was defined as the stretch from the second conserved V-encoded cysteine up to the conserved J-encoded phenylalanine. The earlier analysis of about 560 of the donors excluded any sequence lacking an unambiguous match to a single V gene segment. In an earlier analysis of roughly 500 of the donors, V segments were called functional above 56.7% productive rearrangements and were called segregating when the between-donor standard deviation exceeded 5%. To diagnose cytomegalovirus status from the catalog of TCR beta chain sequences, a statistical classification framework was built. V and J gene assignment, in a later analysis, came from comparing TCR nucleotide sequences with IMGT/GENE-DB human TR gene sequences. A later analysis assigned CDR3 sequences and most-parsimonious VDJ recombination scenarios with the TCRdist pipeline. In a later analysis, every TCR beta chain was defined by the combination of its CDR3 amino acid sequence and its V-gene family, and reads without a unique V-gene family were dropped. As a way to deal with suspected cross-contamination and a sequencing artifact, a later analysis dropped 450 to 700 nucleotide sequences that were highly shared and had low generation probability. In a later analysis, a clonal expansion index was calculated for each public chain from normalized within-repertoire ranks of inferred template counts. In a later analysis, generation probabilities were computed using a VDJ recombination model fitted to out-of-frame rearrangements, and the results were checked against IGoR. Hypergeometric tests were used in a later analysis to score TCR-TCR, TCR-HLA and TCR-CMV co-occurrence, with a repertoire-size bias correction applied to the TCR pairs. To estimate false discovery rates, a later analysis permuted the HLA or CMV assignments 20 times. In a later analysis, co-occurring TCRs were grouped using DBSCAN, and TCRdist sequence similarity was added for clustering within HLA-allele-positive subsets. For co-occurrence clustering, repertoires with fewer than 30,000 or more than 120,000 public chains were excluded, along with about five repertoires with anomalous nucleotide sharing. Sourced from immuneACCESS, this table was stored by TCRdb with only in-frame sequences that have V and J called. A share of the clones is absent; for the studies checked, an unresolved V gene accounts for under half, and the remainder has no known explanation. The DNA was the basis for D and trimming; V, J and clone size are from that table. The sample contains about 89,000 clones, 75% to 90% of them found a single time. Clones ranked in the top ten supply less than 8% of the sample.

The sample was PBMCs. The sequence joins TRBV2 to TRBJ2-3, with 14 bases aligning to TRBD2. The receptor was derived from a man in his forties in good health and CMV-seropositive. The CDR3 corresponds to CASIHPGGLAGERDTQYF. The DNA sequence is TGTGCCAGCATTCACCCAGGGGGACTAGCGGGAGAGAGAGATACGCAGTATTTT.